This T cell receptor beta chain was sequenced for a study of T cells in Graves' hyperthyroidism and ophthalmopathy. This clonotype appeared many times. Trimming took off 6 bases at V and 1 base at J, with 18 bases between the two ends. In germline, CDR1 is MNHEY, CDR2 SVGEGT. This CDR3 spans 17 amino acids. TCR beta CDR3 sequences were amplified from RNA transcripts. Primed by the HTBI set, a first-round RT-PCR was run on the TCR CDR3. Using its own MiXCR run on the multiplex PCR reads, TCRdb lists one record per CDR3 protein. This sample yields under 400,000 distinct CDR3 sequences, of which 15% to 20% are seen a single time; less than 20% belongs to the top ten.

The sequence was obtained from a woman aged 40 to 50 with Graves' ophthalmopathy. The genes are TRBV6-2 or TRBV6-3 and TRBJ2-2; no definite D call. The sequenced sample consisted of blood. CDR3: CASSIWRGSKNTGELFF. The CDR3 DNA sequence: TGTGCCAGCAGCATATGGCGAGGCTCTAAGAACACCGGGGAGCTGTTTTTT.